Below, one T cell receptor (beta chain) is given with its context. The antigen remains unidentified. The entry originates in a study of OX40 agonist ivuxolimab in advanced cancers. Whole-study context: Melanoma, hepatocellular carcinoma, head and neck or renal cell cancer occurred in dose-escalation patients. Two patients with cutaneous melanoma and one with hepatocellular carcinoma, three in total, showed partial responses. Study-level findings and limits: Some nonresponders likewise displayed low normalized T-cell clonal expansion. There were, on average, more expanded clones in CD8+ T cells than in CD4+.

Repertoires were generated with immunoSEQ multiplex PCR, while TCRdb's copy carries only in-frame clones and drops some. Found here are about 61,000 clones, 92% of them singletons; the top ten hold around 20%. The CDR3 contains 13 residues. From germline, CDR1 is SGHKS and CDR2 YYEKEE (reference sequence). Trimming cost V 4 bases and J 16 bases, with 21 bases left between them. The sample consisted of CD4+ or CD8+ T cells sorted from blood, taken in a trial of the OX40 agonist ivuxolimab. The TCR comes from an adult with an advanced solid tumor such as melanoma, head and neck, liver or kidney cancer. The chain carries TRBV5-5 and TRBJ2-1; D tentatively reads TRBD1 or TRBD2 (5 bases each). CDR3 bases: TGTGCCAGCAGCCTGGACATAGACTCCGAGGGATTCTTC. Its protein is CASSLDIDSEGFF.